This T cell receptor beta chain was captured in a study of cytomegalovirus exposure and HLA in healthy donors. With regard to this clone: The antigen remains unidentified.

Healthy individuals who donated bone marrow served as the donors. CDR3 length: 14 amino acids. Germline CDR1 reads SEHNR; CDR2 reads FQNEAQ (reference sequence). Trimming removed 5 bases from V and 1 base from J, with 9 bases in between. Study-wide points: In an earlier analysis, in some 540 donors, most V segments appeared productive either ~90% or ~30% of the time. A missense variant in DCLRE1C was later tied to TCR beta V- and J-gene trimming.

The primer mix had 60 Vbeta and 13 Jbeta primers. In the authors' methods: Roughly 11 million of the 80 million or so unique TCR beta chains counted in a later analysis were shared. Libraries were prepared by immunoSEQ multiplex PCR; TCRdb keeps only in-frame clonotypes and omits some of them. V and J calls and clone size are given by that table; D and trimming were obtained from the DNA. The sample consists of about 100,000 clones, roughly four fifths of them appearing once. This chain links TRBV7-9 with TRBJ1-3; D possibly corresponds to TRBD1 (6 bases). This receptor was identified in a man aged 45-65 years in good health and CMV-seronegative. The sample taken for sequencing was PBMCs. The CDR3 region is CASSPGVSGNTIYF. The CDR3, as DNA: TGTGCCAGCAGCCCAGGGGTATCTGGAAACACCATATATTTT.